These 18 T cell receptor beta chains were sequenced from one sample in a study of regulatory T cells in long-lasting Graves disease. Time point noted: persistent/refractory GD, antithyroid drugs over 5 years with positive TRAb. PBMC RNA was the source of the TCR library. For TCR beta, libraries came from iRepertoire HTBI primers and Arm-PCR of CDR3 regions. TCRdb reprocessed the multiplex PCR reads with MiXCR, giving one entry per CDR3 protein. Of 350,000 to 450,000 distinct CDR3 sequences listed, roughly 20% are singletons. The source was peripheral blood mononuclear cells (PBMCs), collected when the disease was refractory, from a patient treated with antithyroid drugs. The receptors come from a female donor with Graves disease.

This clonotype has just a few counts. V is TRBV7-9 and J is TRBJ2-7; D call uncertain. The CDR3 extends over 13 amino acids. CDR1 and CDR2 from the germline V gene are SEHNR and FQNEAQ (reference sequence). Trimming cost V 4 bases and J 1 base, with 8 bases left between them. CDR3 amino acids: CASSSIPSYEQYF. The CDR3 region has the DNA TGTGCCAGCAGCTCCATCCCGTCCTACGAGCAGTACTTC.

This clonotype has a count of ten or more. V gene TRBV11-2 combines with J gene TRBJ2-7, with a weak D call TRBD1 (6 bases). The CDR3 loop spans 13 amino acids. Germline loops: CDR1 SGHAT, CDR2 FQNNGV. Trimming stripped 4 bases from V and 5 bases from J, with 12 bases between. The CDR3 protein is CASSSTGIHEQYF. As DNA, the CDR3 is TGTGCCAGCAGCTCTACAGGGATACACGAGCAGTACTTC.

In this sample, this clonotype turned up a few times. CDR3 DNA: TGTGCCAGCAGCTTAGATGGTGAGCCAGAACCCTACGAGCAGTACTTC. Its translation: CASSLDGEPEPYEQYF. V gene TRBV7-8 combines with J gene TRBJ2-7, with D unclear. Trimming removed 1 base from V and 2 bases from J, with 15 bases in between. The CDR3 sequence is 16 residues long. Germline CDR1 is SGHVS and CDR2 is FQNEAQ.

This clonotype was counted many times. The chain carries TRBV28 and TRBJ1-5; tentative D call: TRBD1 (5 bases). CDR1 MDHEN and CDR2 SYDVKM come from the germline V gene. V was cut by 2 bases and J by 2 bases, with 13 bases left in between. The CDR3 totals 16 residues. The CDR3 region is CASSLAARVRNQPQHF. In DNA form, the CDR3 reads TGTGCCAGCAGTTTAGCGGCCAGGGTGCGCAATCAGCCCCAGCATTTT. Full variable domain (rest looked up from reference TRBV28 and TRBJ1-5): DVKVTQSSRYLVKRTGEKVFLECVQDMDHENMFWYRQDPGLGLRLIYFSYDVKMKEKGDIPEGYSVSREKKERFSLILESASTNQTSMYLCASSLAARVRNQPQHFGDGTRLSIL.

This clonotype was counted ten times or more. V is TRBV27 and J is TRBJ2-7; weak D call: TRBD2 (5 bases). Germline V CDR1 and CDR2: MNHEY, SMNVEV (reference sequence). CDR3 length: 16 residues. V was pared by 2 bases and J by 3 bases, with 17 bases between. The CDR3: CASSLGGLTPFYEQYF. For the CDR3, the DNA is TGTGCCAGCAGTTTAGGAGGCCTCACCCCATTCTACGAGCAGTACTTC.

This clonotype was recorded many times. J is TRBJ1-2 and V is TRBV28, with D possibly being TRBD1 (5 bases). Germline CDR1 MDHEN, CDR2 SYDVKM. Trimming removed 2 bases from V and 0 bases from J, with 10 bases in between. The CDR3 covers 15 residues. The CDR3 sequence is CASSLSQTANYGYTF. In DNA, the CDR3 is TGTGCCAGCAGTTTAAGCCAGACAGCTAACTATGGCTACACCTTC.

Comments on this clonotype: This likely came from a read error, as a far larger clone is one base away. Given the absence of the conserved phenylalanine or tryptophan at the CDR3 end, a read error is likely. This CDR3 is CASSRTSGSSYEQYS. CDR3 in DNA: TGTGCCAGCAGCCGGACTAGCGGGAGCTCCTACGAGCAGTACTCC. V usage is TRBV7-2 and J usage is TRBJ2-7; 13 bases are a match to TRBD2. Germline lookup yields CDR1 SGHTA and CDR2 FQGNSA. The length of the CDR3 is 15 residues. The V gene end was trimmed by 5 bases and the J gene end by 0 bases; junction bases not matched to a gene: 1.

This clonotype was found many times. This chain joins TRBV11-2 and TRBJ2-5; 10 bases are a match to TRBD2. The CDR3 runs 15 residues. V was pared by 0 bases and J by 4 bases, with 2 bases of the junction left unmatched. CDR1 is SGHAT and CDR2 is FQNNGV in the germline V gene. The CDR3: CASSLDLAGAETQYF. DNA of the CDR3: TGTGCCAGCAGCTTAGATCTAGCGGGGGCAGAGACCCAGTACTTC.

At least ten counts were recorded for this clonotype. The rearrangement links TRBV28 to TRBJ1-5; the D is unclear. Trimming left V 8 bases short and J 4 bases short, with 15 bases between. Germline V gene lookup returns CDR1 MDHEN and CDR2 SYDVKM. There are 14 residues in the CDR3. In DNA form, the CDR3 reads TGTGCCAGCGGGGATGGAGTAGGAAATCAGCCCCAGCATTTT. Protein product: CASGDGVGNQPQHF.

This clonotype has a count of ten or more. This chain joins TRBV15 and TRBJ2-5; D is unclear. V shed 1 base and J shed 5 bases, with 11 bases lying between them. Germline V gene lookup returns CDR1 LNHNV and CDR2 YYDKDF (reference sequence). This CDR3 is 14 amino acids long. This CDR3 reads CATSRGTVFETQYF. CDR3 sequence (DNA): TGTGCCACCAGCAGAGGAACAGTCTTTGAGACCCAGTACTTC.

DNA for the CDR3: TGTGCCAGCAGGCGACAGATTAACACCGGGGAGCTGTTTTTT. Translated: CASRRQINTGELFF. The rearrangement joins TRBV6-1 to TRBJ2-2; D might be TRBD1 (5 bases). Germline V gene sequence: CDR1 MNHNS, CDR2 SASEGT. V lost 6 bases, J lost 2 bases, and 10 bases lay in between. This CDR3 comprises 14 residues.

This clonotype was picked up many times. The CDR3 nucleotides are TGTGCCAGCAGTTACGGACTAGCGGAGGGATACGAGCAGTACTTC. Protein product: CASSYGLAEGYEQYF. The gene calls are TRBV6-5 and TRBJ2-7, with TRBD2 matching 10 bases. With V trimmed by 2 bases and J by 4 bases, 5 bases remained unmatched. Germline values: CDR1 MNHEY, CDR2 SVGAGI. The CDR3 contains 15 residues.

CDR3 loop: CSVGARGGLNTEAFF. The CDR3 DNA is TGCAGCGTTGGAGCCCGCGGGGGTTTGAACACTGAAGCTTTCTTT. This chain joins TRBV29-1 and TRBJ1-1; possibly TRBD1 for D (5 bases). V gave up 4 bases and J gave up 0 bases, with 15 bases separating them. Germline loops: CDR1 SQVTM, CDR2 ANQGSEA. This CDR3 spans 15 amino acids. Variable domain in full (rest from reference TRBV29-1 and TRBJ1-1): SAVISQKPSRDICQRGTSLTIQCQVDSQVTMMFWYRQQPGQSLTLIATANQGSEATYESGFVIDKFPISRPNLTFSTLTVSNMSPEDSSIYLCSVGARGGLNTEAFFGQGTRLTVV.

Details on this clonotype: Possible read error: a much larger clone is one base away. The rearrangement joins TRBV10-1 to TRBJ2-3, with 7 bases fitting TRBD2. CDR3 size: 12 residues. CDR1 is WNHNN and CDR2 is SYGVQD in the germline V gene (reference sequence). Losses at the gene ends were 10 bases for V and 10 bases for J; bases not matched to a gene: 11. CDR3 bases: TGCGCCACCATGCGGGAGAGCGGTGCGCAGTATTTT. It encodes CATMRESGAQYF.

In its sample, this clonotype was seen a few times. The chain recombines TRBV5-6 with TRBJ1-5; 7 nucleotides match TRBD1. CDR1 SGHDT and CDR2 YYEEEE come from the germline V gene. V trimming: 0 bases; J trimming: 7 bases; junction bases outside the gene matches: 7. The CDR3 contains 15 residues. CDR3 amino acids: CASSLGGDRVQPQHF. CDR3 nucleotides: TGTGCCAGCAGCTTGGGCGGTGACAGGGTACAGCCCCAGCATTTT.

This clonotype showed up many times. The rearrangement joins TRBV6-2 or TRBV6-3 to TRBJ1-5; 9 bases are shared with TRBD1. Germline V gives CDR1 MNHEY, CDR2 SVGEGT. The junction had 5 bases not matched to a gene; V was cut back by 4 bases and J by 7 bases. This CDR3 has 14 residues. CDR3 DNA: TGTGCCAGCAGTTTCACAGGGGGCGGACAGCCCCAGCATTTT. As protein: CASSFTGGGQPQHF.

The chain carries TRBV28 and TRBJ2-1; D is unclear. Germline CDR1 and CDR2: MDHEN and SYDVKM. The CDR3 length is 14 residues. V lost 1 base to trimming and J lost 6 bases, with 10 bases between them. CDR3 bases: TGTGCCAGCAGTTTATTCGGTAGGGCCAATGAGCAGTTCTTC. It codes for CASSLFGRANEQFF.

The chain recombines TRBV29-1 with TRBJ2-5, with 8 bases matching TRBD2. Germline CDR1 reads SQVTM; CDR2 reads ANQGSEA. Trimming at V came to 7 bases and at J to 2 bases, leaving 3 bases not matched to a gene. The CDR3 is made up of 12 amino acids. Here the CDR3 reads CSAGGLQETQYF. The CDR3 region has the DNA TGCAGCGCGGGGGGGTTGCAAGAGACCCAGTACTTC.